Sequencing of this T cell receptor (beta chain) was carried out in a study of T cell responses to AZD1222 COVID-19 vaccine. The wider study: It was second doses at about 4 or about 12 weeks that were pooled.

This clone has just a few counts. The antigen remains undetermined. The CDR3 runs 13 residues. The trim removed 6 bases at V and 6 bases at J, leaving 7 bases unmatched. Findings of the study overall: The donors showed a predominance of white British ancestry and of females, with possible underestimation of clonal diversity.

The protocol was immunoSEQ multiplex PCR, while the TCRdb copy is restricted to in-frame clones and leaves out a portion. Counted here are 120,000 or so clones, about 87% occurring once; the ten biggest clones make up 8.5% to 12%. The rearrangement uses TRBV12-3 or TRBV12-4 and TRBJ1-1, with 7 bases lining up with TRBD1. Sample: peripheral blood, taken on day 0 of AZD1222 vaccination. The receptor was isolated from an adult in good health. This CDR3 reads CASSRRQGAEAFF. CDR3 DNA sequence: TGTGCCAGCAGCCGTCGACAGGGCGCTGAAGCTTTCTTT.